Below are 30 T cell receptor beta chains sequenced from a single sample in a study of blood T cell repertoires in COVID-19. Data came from immunoSEQ multiplex PCR; TCRdb stores just in-frame clones and leaves some out. The data contain roughly 120,000 clones, roughly 84% of them singletons. Sequences were obtained from peripheral blood. These receptor sequences come from a man aged 40-55 years with acute or convalescent COVID-19.

This rearrangement joins TRBV6-5 to TRBJ1-1; 7 positions match TRBD1. The CDR3 runs to 13 residues. Germline loops: CDR1 MNHEY, CDR2 SVGAGI. The V segment lost 5 bases and the J segment 2 bases; nucleotides outside the gene matches: 2. The CDR3 sequence is CASSRQGNTEAFF. In DNA, the CDR3 is TGTGCCAGCAGTAGACAGGGTAACACTGAAGCTTTCTTT.

This clone has only a few counts. The chain uses TRBV6-5 and TRBJ1-2; D not certain. The V gene lost 0 bases and the J gene lost 0 bases, with 11 bases spanning the gap. Per the germline V gene, CDR1 is MNHEY and CDR2 is SVGAGI. The CDR3 totals 16 residues. CDR3 protein: CASSYSRYISNYGYTF. In DNA form, the CDR3 reads TGTGCCAGCAGTTACTCAAGATACATCTCTAACTATGGCTACACCTTC.

This chain connects TRBV6-2 or TRBV6-3 to TRBJ1-5; 8 bases fit TRBD1. The germline V gene encodes CDR1 MNHEY and CDR2 SVGEGT. V gave up 2 bases and J gave up 1 base; unmatched junction bases: 7. The CDR3 is 17 amino acids. CDR3 bases: TGTGCCAGCAGTTACGGGCAGGGGGCAAGGAGCAATCAGCCCCAGCATTTT. Translating it yields CASSYGQGARSNQPQHF.

The genes are TRBV5-6 and TRBJ2-5, with a tentative D call TRBD1 (6 bases). The CDR3 extends over 14 amino acids. Trimming stripped 4 bases from V and 2 bases from J, with 12 bases between. CDR1 and CDR2 (germline): SGHDT, YYEEEE. The CDR3 sequence: CASSKQGLQETQYF. CDR3 bases: TGTGCCAGCAGCAAACAGGGATTACAAGAGACCCAGTACTTC.

In its sample, this clone was seen a few times. The rearrangement uses TRBV5-8 and TRBJ2-1; 11 bases map to TRBD1. V was clipped by 0 bases and J by 6 bases; unmatched bases: 5. The V gene's germline CDR1 is SGHTS and CDR2 YDEGEE. The CDR3 contains 16 residues. As DNA, the CDR3 is TGTGCCAGCAGCTTGGAGGTCGGGACAGGGGGCAATGAGCAGTTCTTC. Amino acid sequence: CASSLEVGTGGNEQFF.

Here the CDR3 reads CASSLGPTNEQFF. The DNA for the CDR3 is TGTGCCAGCAGCTTGGGGCCGACCAATGAGCAGTTCTTC. The genes are TRBV11-2 and TRBJ2-1, with D possibly matching TRBD1 (5 bases). With 3 bases removed from V and 6 bases from J, the gap between germline ends came to 9 bases. This CDR3 region has 13 residues. Germline V gene lookup returns CDR1 SGHAT and CDR2 FQNNGV.

V usage is TRBV28 and J usage is TRBJ1-5; D may be TRBD1 (6 bases). V was trimmed by 3 bases and J by 5 bases, leaving 14 bases between them. Germline V gives CDR1 MDHEN, CDR2 SYDVKM. This CDR3 comprises 15 residues. The CDR3 spells CASSLFTSGDQPQHF. In DNA form, the CDR3 reads TGTGCCAGCAGTTTGTTTACCTCAGGGGATCAGCCCCAGCATTTT.

This chain connects TRBV7-9 to TRBJ1-2, with D tentatively TRBD1 (5 bases). V lost 1 base to trimming and J lost 2 bases, with 11 bases between them. The CDR3 runs to 15 residues. Per germline, CDR1 SEHNR and CDR2 FQNEAQ (reference sequence). DNA of the CDR3: TGTGCCAGCAGCTTAGGTGGAGGGGCCAACTATGGCTACACCTTC. Its translation is CASSLGGGANYGYTF.

The chain couples TRBV6-1 to TRBJ1-3; the D is unclear. Germline CDR1 and CDR2: MNHNS and SASEGT. V lost 3 bases, J lost 3 bases, and 9 bases lay in between. The CDR3 has 14 residues. The CDR3 spells CASSDPGSGNTIYF. The CDR3 DNA sequence: TGTGCCAGCAGTGACCCGGGAAGTGGAAACACCATATATTTT.

The chain is built from TRBV7-9 and TRBJ2-1; 10 nucleotides agree with TRBD1. The germline V gene has CDR1 SEHNR and CDR2 FQNEAQ (reference sequence). With V trimmed by 5 bases and J by 14 bases, 9 bases remained unmatched. The CDR3 length is 13 residues. CDR3 DNA sequence: TGTGCCAGCAGCCGGGAAGACAGGGGGCGCAAGTTCTTC. Amino acids: CASSREDRGRKFF.

The rearrangement joins TRBV6-5 to TRBJ1-2; TRBD1 matches 10 bases. This CDR3 is built from 15 residues. Per germline, CDR1 MNHEY and CDR2 SVGAGI. The V gene end was trimmed by 2 bases and the J gene end by 4 bases; junction bases not matched to a gene: 4. DNA of the CDR3: TGTGCCAGCAGTTACAAGGGACAGGGGATCTATGGCTACACCTTC. Its translation is CASSYKGQGIYGYTF.

This chain connects TRBV30 to TRBJ1-5; 8 bases agree with TRBD1. Losses at the gene ends were 7 bases for V and 0 bases for J; bases not matched to a gene: 14. The length of the CDR3 is 17 residues. The germline CDR1 and CDR2 sequences are GTSNPN and SVGIG (reference sequence). CDR3 loop: CAFKTGGYPSSNQPQHF. As DNA, the CDR3 is TGTGCCTTCAAAACAGGGGGTTACCCTTCTAGCAATCAGCCCCAGCATTTT.

The CDR3 is CASSPRQGSGANVLTF. The CDR3 DNA reads as TGTGCCAGCAGCCCTCGACAGGGCTCTGGGGCCAACGTCCTGACTTTC. The chain links TRBV7-2 to TRBJ2-6, with TRBD1 matching 7 bases. This CDR3 comprises 16 residues. Germline-derived CDR1 and CDR2 are SGHTA and FQGNSA. The J segment lost 0 bases and the V segment lost 5 bases, leaving 4 bases of the junction unmatched.

The rearrangement joins TRBV21-1 to TRBJ2-5; the table's D call of TRBD1 was not tested on the DNA. TRBV21-1 is described as a pseudogene. The CDR3 loop spans 15 amino acids. CDR3 loop: CASSTLGQHEETQYF. CDR3 bases: TGTGCCAGCAGCACCCTGGGACAGCACGAAGAGACCCAGTACTTC.

This chain links TRBV7-9 with TRBJ2-5; 7 bases line up with TRBD2. V lost 6 bases, J lost 1 base, and 8 bases stayed unmatched. The CDR3 loop spans 15 amino acids. Germline lookup yields CDR1 SEHNR and CDR2 FQNEAQ (reference sequence). CDR3 bases: TGTGCCAGCAGGTTGGGACTAACCTTCCAAGAGACCCAGTACTTC. Its translation: CASRLGLTFQETQYF.

The chain recombines TRBV7-9 with TRBJ2-5, with 11 bases lining up with TRBD2. The germline CDR1 and CDR2 sequences are SEHNR and FQNEAQ (reference sequence). The CDR3 runs to 16 residues. With V trimmed by 2 bases and J by 4 bases, 6 bases remained unmatched. This CDR3 reads CASSLSGLAGGETQYF. Written as DNA, the CDR3 is TGTGCCAGCAGCTTATCAGGGCTAGCGGGGGGAGAGACCCAGTACTTC.

This chain uses TRBV30 with TRBJ1-2, with 7 bases that match TRBD1. CDR1 and CDR2 from the germline V gene are GTSNPN and SVGIG (reference sequence). Trimming removed 3 bases from V and 2 bases from J; junction bases left unmatched: 3. The CDR3 loop spans 13 amino acids. CDR3 in DNA: TGTGCCTGGAGGGGGACAGCCAACTATGGCTACACCTTC. It codes for CAWRGTANYGYTF. The whole variable domain, filled in from reference TRBV30 and TRBJ1-2, reads SQTIHQWPATLVQPVGSPLSLECTVEGTSNPNLYWYRQAAGRGLQLLFYSVGIGQISSEVPQNLSASRPQDRQFILSSKKLLLSDSGFYLCAWRGTANYGYTFGSGTRLTVV.

The chain carries TRBV19 and TRBJ1-2; D is perhaps TRBD1 (5 bases). Trimming took 5 bases from V and 0 from J, leaving 7 bases between them. Germline-derived CDR1 and CDR2 are LNHDA and SQIVND (reference sequence). The CDR3 totals 13 residues. Written as DNA, the CDR3 is TGTGCCAGTAGTTTGACAGCTAACTATGGCTACACCTTC. Its translation: CASSLTANYGYTF.

The chain has TRBV6-1 and TRBJ2-5; tentative D call: TRBD1 (5 bases). Germline-derived CDR1 and CDR2 are MNHNS and SASEGT. CDR3 length: 14 residues. Trimming left V 1 base short and J 4 bases short, with 10 bases between. The CDR3 sequence is CASSEDPGRETQYF. In nucleotides, the CDR3 is TGTGCCAGCAGTGAAGACCCAGGGCGAGAGACCCAGTACTTC.

The rearrangement links TRBV7-2 to TRBJ2-1; 8 nucleotides line up with TRBD2. Germline assignment: CDR1 SGHTA and CDR2 FQGNSA. The length of the CDR3 is 15 residues. Losses at the gene ends were 1 base for V and 7 bases for J; bases not matched to a gene: 6. The chain's CDR3 is CASSLDGLARNEQFF. CDR3 sequence (DNA): TGTGCCAGCAGCTTAGACGGACTAGCACGGAATGAGCAGTTCTTC.

This clone has a single count. The rearrangement links TRBV5-1 to TRBJ2-2; D may be TRBD1 (6 bases). The germline CDR1 and CDR2 sequences are SGHRS and YFSETQ. V lost 0 bases and J 5 bases, leaving 14 bases between the germline ends. The CDR3 runs 16 residues. CDR3 protein: CASSLEGRGETGELFF. In DNA, the CDR3 is TGCGCCAGCAGCTTGGAGGGCAGGGGTGAGACCGGGGAGCTGTTTTTT.

About this clone: The sample has other DNA sequences that encode this CDR3 too. The chain links TRBV7-2 to TRBJ1-2; 9 nucleotides match TRBD1. Per the germline V gene, CDR1 is SGHTA and CDR2 is FQGNSA. J gave up 5 bases and V 5 bases, and 6 bases lay outside the gene matches. This CDR3 comprises 14 residues. The CDR3 here is CASSPGTGRYGYTF. The CDR3, as DNA: TGTGCCAGCAGCCCTGGGACAGGGCGATATGGCTACACCTTC. Filled out from reference TRBV7-2 and TRBJ1-2, the complete variable domain reads GAGVSQSPSNKVTEKGKDVELRCDPISGHTALYWYRQSLGQGLEFLIYFQGNSAPDKSGLPSDRFSAERTGGSVSTLTIQRTQQEDSAVYLCASSPGTGRYGYTFGSGTRLTVV.

The chain links TRBV29-1 to TRBJ2-1; 13 nucleotides match TRBD2. CDR1 and CDR2 from the germline V gene are SQVTM and ANQGSEA. This CDR3 comprises 14 residues. V lost 7 bases, J lost 6 bases, and 6 bases stayed unmatched. The CDR3 reads CSAVGLAGVNEQFF. Here the CDR3 DNA reads TGCAGCGCCGTTGGACTAGCGGGAGTCAATGAGCAGTTCTTC.

The genes are TRBV20-1 and TRBJ2-5; D not certain. Germline V gene lookup returns CDR1 DFQATT and CDR2 SNEGSKA (reference sequence). This CDR3 contains 10 residues. Trimming shortened V by 6 bases and J by 3 bases, and 5 bases separated the two germline ends. The CDR3 loop is CSAAEETQYF. CDR3 coding DNA: TGCAGTGCCGCGGAAGAGACCCAGTACTTC.

In this sample, this clone turned up a few times. The V and J genes are TRBV18 and TRBJ2-1; D is possibly TRBD2 (6 bases). Per germline, CDR1 KGHSH and CDR2 LQKENI. V gave up 0 bases and J gave up 9 bases, with 18 bases separating them. The CDR3 extends over 16 amino acids. The CDR3 region is CASSPPGTSLYSEQFF. In DNA, the CDR3 is TGTGCCAGCTCACCACCGGGTACTAGCTTGTATTCTGAGCAGTTCTTC.

V gene TRBV18 combines with J gene TRBJ1-2; TRBD1 is a possible D gene (5 bases). The CDR3 is 16 amino acids. Looked up from germline, CDR1 is KGHSH and CDR2 is LQKENI. V lost 1 base to trimming and J lost 1 base, with 13 bases between them. The CDR3 sequence is CASSPLRDGGNYGYTF. DNA for the CDR3: TGTGCCAGCTCACCACTCCGAGACGGGGGTAACTATGGCTACACCTTC.

The sample holds a few counts of this clone. The gene calls are TRBV6-6 and TRBJ1-1; D ambiguous. The CDR3 has 13 amino acids. CDR1 and CDR2 (germline): MNHNY, SVGAGI (reference sequence). The V gene lost 0 bases and the J gene lost 5 bases, with 7 bases spanning the gap. In nucleotides, the CDR3 is TGTGCCAGCAGTTACTCCGGGGTGACTGAAGCTTTCTTT. Protein: CASSYSGVTEAFF.

The V gene is TRBV25-1, the J gene TRBJ2-5, with 7 bases identical to TRBD1. V shed 7 bases, J shed 5 bases, and the junction held 10 bases outside the gene matches. The CDR3 has 14 amino acids. Germline V gene lookup returns CDR1 MGHDK and CDR2 SYGVNS. This chain's CDR3 is CASTPATGTETQYF. The CDR3 DNA is TGTGCCAGCACCCCCGCGACAGGGACGGAGACCCAGTACTTC.

CDR3 sequence (DNA): TGTGCCAGCAGTTTGGCCACCCCGGGGGCCCAGTACTTC. Amino acids: CASSLATPGAQYF. This chain joins TRBV28 and TRBJ2-5; a possible D gene is TRBD2 (6 bases). This CDR3 is built from 13 residues. Trimming took 3 bases from V and 9 from J, leaving 14 bases between them. Germline V lookup: CDR1 MDHEN, CDR2 SYDVKM. Filled out from reference TRBV28 and TRBJ2-5, the complete variable domain reads DVKVTQSSRYLVKRTGEKVFLECVQDMDHENMFWYRQDPGLGLRLIYFSYDVKMKEKGDIPEGYSVSREKKERFSLILESASTNQTSMYLCASSLATPGAQYFGPGTRLLVL.

The rearrangement uses TRBV5-1 and TRBJ2-1, with TRBD2 matching over 11 bases. Trimming at V came to 4 bases and at J to 4 bases, leaving 7 bases not matched to a gene. The CDR3 is 16 residues long. The germline gives CDR1 SGHRS, CDR2 YFSETQ. The CDR3, as DNA: TGCGCCAGCAGCATAATAGCGGGAGGGCAATACAATGAGCAGTTCTTC. Amino acid sequence: CASSIIAGGQYNEQFF.